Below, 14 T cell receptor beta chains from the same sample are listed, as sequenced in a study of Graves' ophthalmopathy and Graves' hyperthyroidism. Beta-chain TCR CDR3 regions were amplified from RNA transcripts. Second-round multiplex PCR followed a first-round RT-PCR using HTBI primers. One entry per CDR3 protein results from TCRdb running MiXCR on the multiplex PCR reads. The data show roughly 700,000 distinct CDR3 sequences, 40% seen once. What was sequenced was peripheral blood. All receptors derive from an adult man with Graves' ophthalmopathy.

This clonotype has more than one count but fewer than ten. As DNA, the CDR3 is TGTGCCAGCAGCGCGGCCGGGACAGCGAATGGTCGCTACACCTTC. Its protein product is CASSAAGTANGRYTF. The V call is TRBV9, the J call TRBJ1-2, with 7 bases identical to TRBD1. The CDR3 has 15 amino acids. V lost 3 bases to trimming and J lost 9 bases; unmatched junction nucleotides: 14. CDR1 and CDR2 from the germline V gene are SGDLS and YYNGEE.

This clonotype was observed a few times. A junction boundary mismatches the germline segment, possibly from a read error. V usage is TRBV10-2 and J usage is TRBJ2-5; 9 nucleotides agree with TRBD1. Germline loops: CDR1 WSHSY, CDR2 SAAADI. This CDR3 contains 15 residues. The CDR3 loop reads CASSYSGTGKETQYF. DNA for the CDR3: TGTGCCAGCAGTTACTCAGGGACAGGGAAGGAGACCCAGTACTTC.

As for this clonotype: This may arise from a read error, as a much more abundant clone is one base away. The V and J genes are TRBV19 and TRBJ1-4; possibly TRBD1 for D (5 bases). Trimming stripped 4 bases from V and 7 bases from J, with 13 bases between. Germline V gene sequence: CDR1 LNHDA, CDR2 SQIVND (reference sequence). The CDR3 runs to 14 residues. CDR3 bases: TGTGCCAGTAGTAGAGGGGCGGCCAGTGAAAAACTGTTTTTT. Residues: CASSRGAASEKLFF.

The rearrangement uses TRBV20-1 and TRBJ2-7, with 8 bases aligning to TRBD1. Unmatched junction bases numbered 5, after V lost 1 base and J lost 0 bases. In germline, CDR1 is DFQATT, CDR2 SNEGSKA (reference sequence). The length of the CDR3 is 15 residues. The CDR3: CSARATTGDSYEQYF. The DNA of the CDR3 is TGCAGTGCTAGAGCGACGACAGGGGACTCCTACGAGCAGTACTTC.

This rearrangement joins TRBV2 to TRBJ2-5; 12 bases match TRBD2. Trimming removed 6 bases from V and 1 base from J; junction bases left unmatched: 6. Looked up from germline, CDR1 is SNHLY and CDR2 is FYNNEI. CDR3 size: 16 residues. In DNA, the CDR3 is TGTGCCAGCAGATCCCTAGCGGGGGGGGGCCAAGAGACCCAGTACTTC. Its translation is CASRSLAGGGQETQYF.

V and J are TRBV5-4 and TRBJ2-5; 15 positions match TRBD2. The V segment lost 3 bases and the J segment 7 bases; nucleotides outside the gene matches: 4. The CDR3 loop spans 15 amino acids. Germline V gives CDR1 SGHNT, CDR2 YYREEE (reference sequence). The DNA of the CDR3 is TGTGCCAGCAGCTGGACTAGCGGGGGGGCCGGGACCCAGTACTTC. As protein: CASSWTSGGAGTQYF.

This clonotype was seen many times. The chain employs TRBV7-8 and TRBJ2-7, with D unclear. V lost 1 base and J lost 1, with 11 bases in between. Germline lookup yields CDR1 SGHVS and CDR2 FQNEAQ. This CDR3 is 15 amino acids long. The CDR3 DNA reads TGTGCCAGCAGCTTAGGTCGCGTGGGTTCCTACGAGCAGTACTTC. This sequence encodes CASSLGRVGSYEQYF.

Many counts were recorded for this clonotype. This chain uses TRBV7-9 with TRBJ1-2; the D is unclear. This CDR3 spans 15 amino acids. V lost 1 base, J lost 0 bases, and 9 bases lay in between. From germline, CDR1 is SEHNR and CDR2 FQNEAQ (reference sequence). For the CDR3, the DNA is TGTGCCAGCAGCTTAGACAGAAGAGCTAACTATGGCTACACCTTC. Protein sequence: CASSLDRRANYGYTF.

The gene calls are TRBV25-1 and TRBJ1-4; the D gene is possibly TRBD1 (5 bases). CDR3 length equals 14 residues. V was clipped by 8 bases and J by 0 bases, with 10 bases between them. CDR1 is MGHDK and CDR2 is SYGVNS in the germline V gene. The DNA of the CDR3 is TGTGCCAGCGTTTCAGGGTCAACTAATGAAAAACTGTTTTTT. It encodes CASVSGSTNEKLFF. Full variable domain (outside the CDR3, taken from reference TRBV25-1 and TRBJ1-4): EADIYQTPRYLVIGTGKKITLECSQTMGHDKMYWYQQDPGMELHLIHYSYGVNSTEKGDLSSESTVSRIRTEHFPLTLESARPSHTSQYLCASVSGSTNEKLFFGSGTQLSVL.

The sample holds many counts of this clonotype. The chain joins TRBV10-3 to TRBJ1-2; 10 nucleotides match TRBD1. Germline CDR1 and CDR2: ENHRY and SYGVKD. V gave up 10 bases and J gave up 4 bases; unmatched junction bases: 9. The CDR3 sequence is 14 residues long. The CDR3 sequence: CATSQDRGVYGYTF. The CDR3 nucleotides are TGTGCCACCTCTCAGGACAGGGGGGTCTATGGCTACACCTTC.

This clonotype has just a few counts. The CDR3 nucleotides are TGCAGTGCTAGAAAGGGTCAGGGGAGCTACGAGCAGTACTTC. Its translation is CSARKGQGSYEQYF. The chain couples TRBV20-1 to TRBJ2-7, with D possibly being TRBD1 (6 bases). Germline values: CDR1 DFQATT, CDR2 SNEGSKA (reference sequence). V lost 2 bases and J lost 3, with 14 bases in between. The CDR3 has 14 residues.

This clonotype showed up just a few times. The CDR3 loop reads CSVAQGAEAFF. CDR3 bases: TGCAGCGTTGCACAGGGGGCTGAAGCTTTCTTT. The chain couples TRBV29-1 to TRBJ1-1, with 8 positions matching TRBD1. V lost 4 bases and J lost 6; bases outside the gene matches: 1. Germline V gene lookup returns CDR1 SQVTM and CDR2 ANQGSEA. This CDR3 contains 11 residues.

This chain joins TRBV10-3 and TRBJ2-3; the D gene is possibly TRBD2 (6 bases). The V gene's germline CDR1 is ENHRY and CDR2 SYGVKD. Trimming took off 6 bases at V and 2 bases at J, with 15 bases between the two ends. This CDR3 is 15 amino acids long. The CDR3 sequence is CAISTPSAATDTQYF. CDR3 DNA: TGTGCCATCAGCACTCCTAGCGCCGCCACAGATACGCAGTATTTT.

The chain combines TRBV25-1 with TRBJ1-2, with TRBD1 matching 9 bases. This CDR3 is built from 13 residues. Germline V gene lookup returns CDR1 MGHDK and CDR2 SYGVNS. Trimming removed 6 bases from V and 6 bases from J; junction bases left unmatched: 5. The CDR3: CASRPQGADGYTF. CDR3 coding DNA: TGTGCCAGCAGGCCACAGGGGGCGGATGGCTACACCTTC.